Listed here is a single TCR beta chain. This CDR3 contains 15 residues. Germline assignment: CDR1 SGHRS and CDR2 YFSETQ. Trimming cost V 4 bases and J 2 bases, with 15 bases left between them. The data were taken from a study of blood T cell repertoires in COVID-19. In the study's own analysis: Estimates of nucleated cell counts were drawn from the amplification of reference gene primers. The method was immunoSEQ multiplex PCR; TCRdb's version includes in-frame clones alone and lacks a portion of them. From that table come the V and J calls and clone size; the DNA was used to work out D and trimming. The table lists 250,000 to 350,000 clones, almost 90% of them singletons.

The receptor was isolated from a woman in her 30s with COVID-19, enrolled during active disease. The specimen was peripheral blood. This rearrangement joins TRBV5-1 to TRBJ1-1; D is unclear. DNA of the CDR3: TGCGCCAGCAGCCTGGGCGGAGGATCCAACACTGAAGCTTTCTTT. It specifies CASSLGGGSNTEAFF.